The clone carrying this T cell receptor beta chain came up a few times. This CDR3 is 12 amino acids long. The V and J ends lost 4 bases and 6 bases respectively, with 9 bases between them. CDR1 SGHTA and CDR2 FQGNSA come from the germline V gene. The sample belongs to a study of long-term antiretroviral therapy in people with HIV. The run of the v3.0 immunoSEQ assay was at survey level. The repertoire was sequenced with immunoSEQ multiplex PCR; TCRdb's copy has only in-frame clones and lacks some. The sample records over 20,000 clones, approximately 80% being singletons. The specimen was unsorted PBMCs, collected 1.6 years after starting antiretroviral therapy. The TCR comes from a man in his forties with HIV. The chain couples TRBV7-2 to TRBJ1-2; D call uncertain. The CDR3 coding sequence is TGTGCCAGCAGCTATTTAGGTGATGGCTACACCTTC. Amino acids: CASSYLGDGYTF. The full variable domain, rest sourced from reference TRBV7-2 and TRBJ1-2, is GAGVSQSPSNKVTEKGKDVELRCDPISGHTALYWYRQSLGQGLEFLIYFQGNSAPDKSGLPSDRFSAERTGGSVSTLTIQRTQQEDSAVYLCASSYLGDGYTFGSGTRLTVV.